The 16 T cell receptor beta chains listed next were all sequenced from one sample in a study of regulatory T cells in long-lasting Graves disease. The time point was: persistent/refractory GD, antithyroid drugs over 5 years with positive TRAb. PBMC RNA served as the TCR library source. Arm-PCR of CDR3 regions and iRepertoire HTBI primers were the basis on which TCR beta libraries were built. Each CDR3 protein is one row after TCRdb ran MiXCR on the multiplex PCR reads. The sample has some 430,000 distinct CDR3 sequences; roughly a fifth are singletons. The material was peripheral blood mononuclear cells (PBMCs), obtained when the disease was refractory, from a patient treated with antithyroid drugs. These receptors were obtained from a female donor with Graves disease.

The chain joins TRBV5-1 to TRBJ1-2, with D possibly TRBD1 on 5 matching bases. Looked up from germline, CDR1 is SGHRS and CDR2 is YFSETQ. The germline V and J ends were trimmed by 2 bases and 0 bases, with 11 bases remaining between them. The CDR3 is made up of 15 amino acids. Here the CDR3 reads CASSFGAGANYGYTF. The CDR3 bases are TGCGCCAGCAGCTTTGGGGCAGGAGCTAACTATGGCTACACCTTC.

This clonotype was observed many times. This chain uses TRBV28 with TRBJ2-7; 10 bases map to TRBD1. The CDR3 sequence is 17 residues long. V shed 6 bases, J shed 0 bases, and the junction held 11 bases outside the gene matches. Looked up from germline, CDR1 is MDHEN and CDR2 is SYDVKM. The CDR3 DNA follows: TGTGCCAGCAGGGATGGGGGGACAGGGGTGAGCTCCTACGAGCAGTACTTC. Translated, it gives CASRDGGTGVSSYEQYF. Based on the CDR3 plus reference TRBV28 and TRBJ2-7, the full variable domain is DVKVTQSSRYLVKRTGEKVFLECVQDMDHENMFWYRQDPGLGLRLIYFSYDVKMKEKGDIPEGYSVSREKKERFSLILESASTNQTSMYLCASRDGGTGVSSYEQYFGPGTRLTVT.

Notes on this clonotype: Because the CDR3 is missing its conserved closing phenylalanine or tryptophan, this is likely a read error. The rearrangement joins TRBV11-2 to TRBJ2-7; TRBD2 agrees at 8 bases. Germline lookup yields CDR1 SGHAT and CDR2 FQNNGV. This CDR3 has 15 amino acids. Trimming removed 5 bases from V and 0 bases from J; junction bases left unmatched: 6. CDR3: CASSIERESSYEQYL. In DNA form, the CDR3 reads TGTGCCAGCAGCATCGAGCGGGAGAGCTCCTACGAGCAGTACCTC.

On this clonotype itself: With a much larger clone just one base away, this may be a read error. The chain links TRBV12-3 or TRBV12-4 to TRBJ1-4; TRBD1 aligns across 7 bases. The CDR3 runs 15 residues. CDR3 sequence reads: CAGSAAGTEGEKLFF. The CDR3 DNA reads TGTGCCGGCAGTGCGGCCGGGACAGAGGGGGAAAAACTGTTTTTT.

This clonotype was found many times. The chain recombines TRBV3-1 with TRBJ2-7; D ambiguous. Germline CDR1 and CDR2: LGHDT and YNNKEL (reference sequence). V was pared by 3 bases and J by 4 bases, with 4 bases between. The CDR3 has 11 amino acids. CDR3 DNA sequence: TGTGCCAGCAGCCACAAGTACGAGCAGTACTTC. It encodes CASSHKYEQYF.

The sample holds many counts of this clonotype. This chain links TRBV28 with TRBJ1-6, with D possibly TRBD1 on 5 matching bases. The germline gives CDR1 MDHEN, CDR2 SYDVKM. This CDR3 comprises 15 residues. V dropped 3 bases and J dropped 7 bases, with 13 bases sitting between them. CDR3 amino acids: CASSLGGGYNSPLHF. CDR3 in DNA: TGTGCCAGCAGTTTGGGGGGGGGTTACAATTCACCCCTCCACTTT.

The chain couples TRBV7-2 to TRBJ1-2, with 7 nucleotides matching TRBD1. This CDR3 has 15 residues. Germline V CDR1 and CDR2: SGHTA, FQGNSA. With V trimmed by 3 bases and J by 2 bases, 6 bases remained unmatched. CDR3 in DNA: TGTGCCAGCAGCTTCATCCTGACAGGGAACTATGGCTACACCTTC. Its translation: CASSFILTGNYGYTF.

This chain connects TRBV6-5 to TRBJ2-1; D is uncertain. CDR1 and CDR2 (germline): MNHEY, SVGAGI. The CDR3 runs 12 residues. The V end lost 4 bases, the J end lost 7 bases, and 8 bases lay between the germline ends. CDR3 protein: CASSSMPNEQFF. The CDR3 region has the DNA TGTGCCAGCAGTTCAATGCCGAATGAGCAGTTCTTC.

Of note for this clonotype: This CDR3 is missing its conserved last phenylalanine or tryptophan, likely due to a read error. The rearrangement joins TRBV7-3 to TRBJ1-1; 7 bases are shared with TRBD1. CDR1 is SGHTA, CDR2 FQGTGA, per germline. Trimming at V came to 5 bases and at J to 4 bases, leaving 4 bases not matched to a gene. The CDR3 totals 13 residues. CDR3 nucleotide sequence: TGTGCCAGCAGCCGACAGGGAGGCACTGAAGCTTTCTTG. Amino acids: CASSRQGGTEAFL.

As regards this clonotype: A much larger clone differs from this one at a single base, so this may be a read error. This chain uses TRBV5-4 with TRBJ1-6; 9 positions match TRBD1. With V trimmed by 3 bases and J by 7 bases, 2 bases remained unmatched. The CDR3 covers 14 residues. Germline CDR1 SGHNT, CDR2 YYREEE (reference sequence). The CDR3 coding sequence is TGTGCCAGCAGCTGGACAGGGGAGAATTCACCCCTCCACTTT. It specifies CASSWTGENSPLHF.

This clonotype occurred a few times. The chain uses TRBV20-1 and TRBJ2-2; D unclear. V lost 0 bases and J 7 bases, leaving 9 bases between the germline ends. Germline V gene lookup returns CDR1 DFQATT and CDR2 SNEGSKA (reference sequence). This CDR3 region has 13 residues. The CDR3 nucleotides are TGCAGTGCTAGAGACTACCCGGACGGGGAGCTGTTTTTT. Protein: CSARDYPDGELFF.

The gene calls are TRBV12-3 or TRBV12-4 and TRBJ1-5; D is undetermined. V lost 1 base and J 2 bases, leaving 6 bases between the germline ends. CDR3 length: 14 amino acids. DNA of the CDR3: TGTGCCAGCAGTTTAGGGGTCCGCAATCAGCCCCAGCATTTT. Amino acid sequence: CASSLGVRNQPQHF.

The rearrangement uses TRBV7-8 and TRBJ2-3; D tentatively reads TRBD1 or TRBD2 (5 bases each). Trimming removed 5 bases at V and 5 bases at J, with 17 bases between. From germline, CDR1 is SGHVS and CDR2 FQNEAQ. The CDR3 consists of 15 residues. CDR3 sequence reads: CASSPGAPAGDTQYF. The CDR3 region has the DNA TGTGCCAGCAGCCCCGGGGCTCCTGCCGGAGATACGCAGTATTTT. The full variable domain, completed using reference TRBV7-8 and TRBJ2-3, is GAGVSQSPRYKVAKRGQDVALRCDPISGHVSLFWYQQALGQGPEFLTYFQNEAQLDKSGLPSDRFFAERPEGSVSTLKIQRTQQEDSAVYLCASSPGAPAGDTQYFGPGTRLTVL.

This clonotype has at least ten counts. The chain has TRBV2 and TRBJ2-2; D unclear. V was pared by 4 bases and J by 0 bases, with 3 bases between. This CDR3 contains 13 residues. Germline lookup yields CDR1 SNHLY and CDR2 FYNNEI. Written as DNA, the CDR3 is TGTGCCAGCAGTGGCCCGAACACCGGGGAGCTGTTTTTT. Amino acid sequence: CASSGPNTGELFF.

This clonotype was recorded many times. The gene calls are TRBV10-3 and TRBJ1-1, with D unclear. The CDR3 spans 13 residues. The germline V gene has CDR1 ENHRY and CDR2 SYGVKD. The V and J ends lost 4 bases and 9 bases respectively, with 15 bases between them. In nucleotides, the CDR3 is TGTGCCATCAGTGGGGTGTCGGGAGCTAAAGCTTTCTTT. Its translation: CAISGVSGAKAFF.

In this sample, this clonotype turned up many times. This chain links TRBV30 with TRBJ1-6; TRBD1 agrees at 11 bases. Germline CDR1 GTSNPN, CDR2 SVGIG (reference sequence). This CDR3 is 13 amino acids long. Germline trimming cut 5 bases from V and 10 bases from J; bases unmatched to any gene: 4. CDR3 region: CAWGQGAQSPLHF. CDR3 coding DNA: TGTGCCTGGGGACAGGGGGCACAGTCACCCCTCCACTTT.